This note documents a single TCR beta chain sequence. This sample stems from a study of blood T cell repertoires in COVID-19. Among Cohort 3 donors, those recovered had two negative PCRs, clearance, or symptom resolution. Assay: immunoSEQ multiplex PCR; the TCRdb copy retains only in-frame clones and omits some. Altogether a few hundred thousand clones are present, 85% to 90% being singletons, with the ten largest covering around 10%. V lost 5 bases, J lost 0 bases, and 7 bases stayed unmatched. The CDR3 contains 16 residues. The germline gives CDR1 MDHEN, CDR2 SYDVKM. This clonotype originated in a woman in her 50s who had recovered from COVID-19. The sample comprised PBMCs or T cells enriched from blood (not recorded which). The V and J genes are TRBV28 and TRBJ2-3, with 8 bases fitting TRBD1. This CDR3 reads CASSLRTGWSTDTQYF. CDR3 coding DNA: TGTGCCAGCAGTCTCCGGACAGGGTGGAGCACAGATACGCAGTATTTT.